One and the same sample provided the 21 T cell receptor beta chains below, sequenced in a study of identical twins. Using its own MiXCR run on the 5' RACE reads, TCRdb lists one record per CDR3 protein. This sample has 1.5 million to 2 million distinct CDR3 sequences, with roughly a third found just once. Material for sequencing was cord blood. The source is a newborn girl in good health.

This chain uses TRBV10-2 with TRBJ2-7; no clear D gene. The CDR3 loop spans 13 amino acids. CDR1 and CDR2 from the germline V gene are WSHSY and SAAADI. V was clipped by 6 bases and J by 2 bases, with 11 bases between them. The CDR3 DNA is TGCGCCAGCAGGGGAACTTATACCTACGAGCAGTACTTC. Its protein is CASRGTYTYEQYF.

The chain couples TRBV2 to TRBJ2-3; 7 nucleotides line up with TRBD2. CDR1 is SNHLY and CDR2 is FYNNEI in the germline V gene. The CDR3 contains 14 residues. The ends lost 3 bases at V and 3 bases at J; junction bases unmatched: 3. The CDR3: CASSDQGGTDTQYF. In nucleotides, the CDR3 is TGTGCCAGCAGTGACCAGGGAGGGACAGATACGCAGTATTTT.

Concerning this clonotype: A read error may be the cause here, since a much bigger clone is one base away. This chain connects TRBV5-1 to TRBJ2-1, with TRBD2 as a possible D gene (5 bases). The closer fit of TRBJ2-7 to the DNA end suggests the J call may be wrong. CDR3 length equals 16 residues. CDR1 is SGHRS, CDR2 YFSETQ, per germline. The CDR3 nucleotides are TGCGCCAGCAGCTTCCATTCGGGGAGCTCCTACAATGAGCAGTACTTC. It specifies CASSFHSGSSYNEQYF.

V usage is TRBV6-6 and J usage is TRBJ2-1; 7 positions agree with TRBD2. Germline loops: CDR1 MNHNY, CDR2 SVGAGI (reference sequence). The CDR3 extends over 17 amino acids. V lost 2 bases to trimming and J lost 4 bases; unmatched junction nucleotides: 11. CDR3 bases: TGTGCCAGCAGTTACACCCTTTTGAGGGAGGGTTACAATGAGCAGTTCTTC. Translated: CASSYTLLREGYNEQFF.

This clonotype came up a few times. The chain has TRBV7-9 and TRBJ2-1, with 13 bases aligning to TRBD2. V trimming: 5 bases; J trimming: 7 bases; junction bases outside the gene matches: 5. The CDR3 totals 15 residues. In germline, CDR1 is SEHNR, CDR2 FQNEAQ (reference sequence). CDR3 amino acids: CASSQLAGGSNEQFF. The CDR3 DNA is TGTGCCAGCAGCCAACTAGCGGGAGGGTCGAATGAGCAGTTCTTC.

This clonotype was counted a few times. The genes are TRBV20-1 and TRBJ2-7; TRBD2 is a possible D gene (7 bases). In germline, CDR1 is DFQATT, CDR2 SNEGSKA (reference sequence). The V end was cut by 3 bases, the J end by 6 bases, with 12 bases between. The CDR3 has 12 amino acids. The CDR3 DNA reads as TGCAGTGCTAGGTACGGGGGGCGCGAGCAGTACTTC. Encoded protein: CSARYGGREQYF.

This clonotype was recorded many times. The chain carries TRBV5-1 and TRBJ2-5; D perhaps matches TRBD1 (6 bases). V shed 3 bases and J shed 3 bases, with 6 bases lying between them. This CDR3 has 12 amino acids. CDR1 is SGHRS, CDR2 YFSETQ, per germline. CDR3 in DNA: TGCGCCAGCAGCTGGACAGAAGAGACCCAGTACTTC. Residues: CASSWTEETQYF.

On this clonotype itself: Relative to the germline gene, one junction end is altered; a read error may explain this. V and J are TRBV4-2 and TRBJ2-1, with D tentatively TRBD2 (5 bases). CDR3 length: 14 amino acids. CDR1 is LGHNA, CDR2 YNFKEQ, per germline. The CDR3 sequence: CAGSLRRSNNEQFF. CDR3 nucleotides: TGTGCCGGCAGCCTCCGGAGGTCCAACAATGAGCAGTTCTTC.

This clonotype was observed once. The rearrangement links TRBV20-1 to TRBJ2-7, with TRBD1 matching 7 bases. J was trimmed by 0 bases and V by 3 bases; bases with no gene match: 8. CDR3 length: 15 residues. Germline V gives CDR1 DFQATT, CDR2 SNEGSKA (reference sequence). In DNA, the CDR3 is TGCAGTGCTAGGGAACAGGGGCCCGTCTCCTACGAGCAGTACTTC. Protein product: CSAREQGPVSYEQYF.

V gene TRBV20-1 combines with J gene TRBJ2-4; D ambiguous. The assigned J gene may be wrong: the sequence end matches TRBJ2-7 better. The CDR3 has 15 residues. Germline V gene lookup returns CDR1 DFQATT and CDR2 SNEGSKA (reference sequence). The CDR3 region has the DNA TGCAGTGCTAACCGCCGCCCTTTAGTCCTCTACGAGCAGTACTTC. Translated, it gives CSANRRPLVLYEQYF.

The chain has TRBV7-9 and TRBJ2-7; 14 bases map to TRBD2. With V trimmed by 5 bases and J by 5 bases, 11 bases remained unmatched. Germline-derived CDR1 and CDR2 are SEHNR and FQNEAQ (reference sequence). The CDR3 sequence is 17 residues long. The CDR3 coding sequence is TGTGCCAGCAGCCCTCGACTGGGACTAGCGGGAGCCCACGAGCAGTACTTC. Its protein is CASSPRLGLAGAHEQYF. Full variable domain (rest looked up from reference TRBV7-9 and TRBJ2-7): DTGVSQNPRHKITKRGQNVTFRCDPISEHNRLYWYRQTLGQGPEFLTYFQNEAQLEKSRLLSDRFSAERPKGSFSTLEIQRTEQGDSAMYLCASSPRLGLAGAHEQYFGPGTRLTVT.

The rearrangement links TRBV7-8 to TRBJ2-7; unclear D gene. The DNA end lines up better with TRBJ2-5; the J call may be wrong. The CDR3 runs 14 residues. The V gene's germline CDR1 is SGHVS and CDR2 FQNEAQ. This CDR3 is CASTTFTVQETQYF. CDR3 nucleotides: TGTGCCAGCACCACCTTTACAGTCCAAGAGACCCAGTACTTC.

V and J are TRBV14 and TRBJ2-7, with D perhaps matching TRBD1 or TRBD2 (6 bases each). This CDR3 is built from 15 residues. V lost 3 bases and J lost 3, with 15 bases in between. Looked up from germline, CDR1 is SGHDN and CDR2 is FVKESK. The CDR3 bases are TGTGCCAGCAGCCAGGCGGGACACCCCATCTACGAGCAGTACTTC. Encoded protein: CASSQAGHPIYEQYF.

This chain links TRBV7-9 with TRBJ2-1; 7 bases fit TRBD1. The CDR3 has 15 amino acids. Trimming at V came to 3 bases and at J to 3 bases, leaving 5 bases not matched to a gene. Germline V CDR1 and CDR2: SEHNR, FQNEAQ (reference sequence). CDR3 amino acids: CASSFDRVGYNEQFF. In DNA, the CDR3 is TGTGCCAGCAGCTTCGACAGGGTTGGCTACAATGAGCAGTTCTTC. Filled out from reference TRBV7-9 and TRBJ2-1, the complete variable domain reads DTGVSQNPRHKITKRGQNVTFRCDPISEHNRLYWYRQTLGQGPEFLTYFQNEAQLEKSRLLSDRFSAERPKGSFSTLEIQRTEQGDSAMYLCASSFDRVGYNEQFFGPGTRLTVL.

V is TRBV6-6 and J is TRBJ2-1; D may be TRBD2 (6 bases). The CDR3 is 14 residues long. Germline V gives CDR1 MNHNY, CDR2 SVGAGI (reference sequence). Trimming cost V 2 bases and J 13 bases, with 18 bases left between them. CDR3 DNA: TGTGCCAGCAGTTACGGCGGGACCCAAAAGACCCAGTTCTTC. Protein sequence: CASSYGGTQKTQFF.

This clonotype came up a few times. The genes are TRBV5-1 and TRBJ2-1; D call uncertain. The CDR3 has 16 amino acids. Per germline, CDR1 SGHRS and CDR2 YFSETQ. V lost 1 base to trimming and J lost 1 base, with 12 bases between them. This CDR3 is CASSLSTTPSYNEQFF. Written as DNA, the CDR3 is TGCGCCAGCAGCTTGTCCACGACCCCTTCCTACAATGAGCAGTTCTTC.

This clonotype was seen many times. This rearrangement joins TRBV7-2 to TRBJ2-7; D remains unclear. V was cut by 1 base and J by 0 bases, with 7 bases left in between. The CDR3 covers 14 residues. Germline lookup yields CDR1 SGHTA and CDR2 FQGNSA. This chain's CDR3 is CASSLDNYSYEQYF. The CDR3 region has the DNA TGTGCCAGCAGCTTAGACAACTACTCCTACGAGCAGTACTTC.

This clonotype was recorded a few times. The chain carries TRBV14 and TRBJ2-1, with 14 bases matching TRBD2. The CDR3 sequence is 19 residues long. Unmatched junction bases numbered 8, after V lost 2 bases and J lost 2 bases. Germline V CDR1 and CDR2: SGHDN, FVKESK. The CDR3 loop reads CASSQRGLAGGGAYNEQFF. For the CDR3, the DNA is TGTGCCAGCAGCCAACGCGGACTAGCGGGAGGTGGGGCCTACAATGAGCAGTTCTTC.

The chain has TRBV6-1 and TRBJ1-5, with TRBD1 matching 9 bases. Germline loops: CDR1 MNHNS, CDR2 SASEGT. The CDR3 contains 18 residues. The trim removed 6 bases at V and 0 bases at J, leaving 12 bases unmatched. The CDR3 reads CASSSTGGRFYSNQPQHF. The DNA for the CDR3 is TGTGCCAGCAGCTCAACAGGGGGCCGGTTCTATAGCAATCAGCCCCAGCATTTT.

The chain employs TRBV20-1 and TRBJ1-4; D is undetermined. CDR3 length equals 13 residues. Trimming cost V 0 bases and J 6 bases, with 8 bases left between them. The germline CDR1 and CDR2 sequences are DFQATT and SNEGSKA (reference sequence). CDR3 in amino acids: CSAREGVHEKLFF. CDR3 nucleotide sequence: TGCAGTGCTAGAGAGGGAGTACATGAAAAACTGTTTTTT.

This clonotype showed up many times. The gene calls are TRBV12-3 or TRBV12-4 and TRBJ2-5; weak D call: TRBD2 (6 bases). This CDR3 spans 13 amino acids. The V gene lost 5 bases and the J gene lost 5 bases, with 12 bases spanning the gap. The CDR3 here is CASSILAGETQYF. The CDR3 DNA reads TGTGCCAGCAGTATACTAGCCGGGGAGACCCAGTACTTC.